This TCR beta chain was captured in a study of cytomegalovirus exposure and HLA in healthy donors. Regarding the study as a whole: Within an earlier analysis, most TCR beta V segments proved productive either about 90% or about 30% of the time. Common viral pathogens (according to a later analysis) appeared linked to several of the most significant clusters. TRBV6-2, TRBV6-3 and other indistinguishable V segments were excluded.

The CDR3 is 18 amino acids. With 7 bases clipped from V and 0 bases from J, the junction kept 13 bases outside the gene matches. Per germline, CDR1 MDHEN and CDR2 SYDVKM. This clone was counted only a few times. The antigen remains unidentified. The sample holds other DNA sequences that translate to the same CDR3. The PCR contained 60 Vbeta and 13 Jbeta primers. The protocol was immunoSEQ multiplex PCR, while the TCRdb copy is restricted to in-frame clones and leaves out a portion. This sample carries 150,000 to 200,000 clones, 80% to 85% of them seen once, and the ten largest clones take approximately 1.4%.

Specimen: PBMCs. The V gene is TRBV28, the J gene TRBJ1-3, with 9 positions matching TRBD1. This clonotype originated in a woman aged 18-30 years in good health and CMV-seronegative. As DNA, the CDR3 is TGTGCCAGCAACTACACTCCTAGGGGACAGGGCTCTGGAAACACCATATATTTT. It codes for CASNYTPRGQGSGNTIYF.